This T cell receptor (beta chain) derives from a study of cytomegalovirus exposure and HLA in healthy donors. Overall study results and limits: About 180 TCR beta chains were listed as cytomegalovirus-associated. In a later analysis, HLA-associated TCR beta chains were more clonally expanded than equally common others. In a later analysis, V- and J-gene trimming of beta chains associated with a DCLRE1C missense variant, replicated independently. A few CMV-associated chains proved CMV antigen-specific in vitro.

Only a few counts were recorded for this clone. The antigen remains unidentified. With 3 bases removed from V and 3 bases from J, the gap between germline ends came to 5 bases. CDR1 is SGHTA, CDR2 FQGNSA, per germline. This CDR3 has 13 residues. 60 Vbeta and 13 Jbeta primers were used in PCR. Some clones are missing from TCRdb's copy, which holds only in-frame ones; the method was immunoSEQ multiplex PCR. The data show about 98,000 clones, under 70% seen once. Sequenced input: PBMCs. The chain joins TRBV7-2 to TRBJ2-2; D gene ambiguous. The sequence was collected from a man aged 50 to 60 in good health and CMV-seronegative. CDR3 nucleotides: TGTGCCAGCAGCTTCCTCGACACCGGGGAGCTGTTTTTT. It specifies CASSFLDTGELFF. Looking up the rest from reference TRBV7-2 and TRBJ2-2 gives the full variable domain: GAGVSQSPSNKVTEKGKDVELRCDPISGHTALYWYRQSLGQGLEFLIYFQGNSAPDKSGLPSDRFSAERTGGSVSTLTIQRTQQEDSAVYLCASSFLDTGELFFGEGSRLTVL.